Below are 31 T cell receptor beta chains sequenced from a single sample in a study of shared clonotypes between healthy human individuals. The assay was immunoSEQ multiplex PCR, and TCRdb's table has in-frame clones only and misses some. This sample has around 2.3 million clones, with roughly 95% found just once. Sequencing was done on a sample of naive CD4+ T cells sorted from blood. Specified subset: CD45RA+ positively selected. These TCRs come from a man younger than 30 in good health.

Regarding this clone: Other DNA sequences in the sample encode the same CDR3. This chain uses TRBV2 with TRBJ2-3; D is possibly TRBD1 (6 bases). Trimming cost V 6 bases and J 2 bases, with 9 bases left between them. CDR3 length equals 13 residues. Germline assignment: CDR1 SNHLY and CDR2 FYNNEI. The CDR3 DNA reads as TGTGCCAGCAGAGGACAGTTCACAGATACGCAGTATTTT. Translating gives CASRGQFTDTQYF.

The chain combines TRBV6-6 with TRBJ2-2; 8 positions match TRBD1. V was pared by 6 bases and J by 7 bases, with 13 bases of the junction left unmatched. The CDR3 consists of 16 residues. Germline lookup yields CDR1 MNHNY and CDR2 SVGAGI (reference sequence). The DNA of the CDR3 is TGTGCCAGCAGCCTCACCACGACAGGGGCGGGCGGGGAGCTGTTTTTT. Translating it yields CASSLTTTGAGGELFF.

The rearrangement uses TRBV2 and TRBJ2-7; D ambiguous. Trimming shortened V by 5 bases and J by 7 bases, and 9 bases separated the two germline ends. Germline V gene lookup returns CDR1 SNHLY and CDR2 FYNNEI. This CDR3 is 11 amino acids long. The CDR3 reads CASSTAREQYF. The CDR3 nucleotides read TGTGCCAGCAGTACCGCTCGAGAGCAGTACTTC.

This clone was recorded a few times. The chain uses TRBV27 and TRBJ1-2; D may be TRBD1 (6 bases). The CDR3 has 15 residues. Germline V CDR1 and CDR2: MNHEY, SMNVEV (reference sequence). Trimming stripped 5 bases from V and 2 bases from J, with 15 bases between. The CDR3 bases are TGTGCCAGCAGTCTGGGAGCAGGGGAAAACTATGGCTACACCTTC. It yields the protein CASSLGAGENYGYTF.

This chain links TRBV6-1 with TRBJ2-2, with a possible D match to TRBD1 (5 bases). The CDR3 contains 15 residues. CDR1 and CDR2 from the germline V gene are MNHNS and SASEGT. V was clipped by 8 bases and J by 1 base, with 14 bases between them. The DNA for the CDR3 is TGTGCCAGCGGGTCCCAGGGTCGGAACACCGGGGAGCTGTTTTTT. Protein: CASGSQGRNTGELFF.

The chain uses TRBV10-3 and TRBJ2-7; either TRBD1 or TRBD2 may supply D (5 bases each). This CDR3 spans 14 amino acids. V lost 8 bases, J lost 5 bases, and 19 bases lay in between. Per germline, CDR1 ENHRY and CDR2 SYGVKD. CDR3 nucleotides: TGTGCCATCCGACGGACTGGTGGGGACGACGAGCAGTACTTC. Translation gives CAIRRTGGDDEQYF.

V is TRBV10-1 and J is TRBJ2-1, with 11 positions matching TRBD2. CDR3 size: 12 residues. Trimming removed 6 bases from V and 11 bases from J; junction bases left unmatched: 3. CDR1 is WNHNN and CDR2 is SYGVQD in the germline V gene (reference sequence). The CDR3 here is CASSGTSGQQFF. The CDR3 DNA reads TGCGCCAGCAGCGGGACTAGCGGTCAGCAGTTCTTC.

The count of this clone is one. The V and J genes are TRBV11-2 and TRBJ1-4; TRBD1 aligns across 8 bases. The CDR3 is made up of 13 amino acids. Germline V gene data show CDR1 as SGHAT and CDR2 as FQNNGV. V shed 6 bases, J shed 6 bases, and the junction held 3 bases outside the gene matches. This chain's CDR3 is CASRQGVDEKLFF. The CDR3 coding sequence is TGTGCCAGCAGACAGGGGGTTGATGAAAAACTGTTTTTT.

The V and J genes are TRBV6-1 and TRBJ1-5; maybe TRBD1 (5 bases). The ends were cut back, 1 base at V and 1 base at J, with 8 bases in the middle. Germline-derived CDR1 and CDR2 are MNHNS and SASEGT. The CDR3 has 15 residues. Here the CDR3 DNA reads TGTGCCAGCAGTGAAGGGGGCTGGAGCAATCAGCCCCAGCATTTT. This sequence encodes CASSEGGWSNQPQHF.

The CDR3 DNA sequence: TGTGCCTGGACCAGCATGGGAGCCCGCGAGCAGTTCTTC. It codes for CAWTSMGAREQFF. The chain joins TRBV30 to TRBJ2-1; TRBD2 is a possible D gene (5 bases). V dropped 4 bases and J dropped 10 bases, with 17 bases sitting between them. CDR1 is GTSNPN, CDR2 SVGIG, per germline (reference sequence). The CDR3 has 13 residues.

The genes are TRBV30 and TRBJ1-5; no clear D. Trimming shortened V by 1 base and J by 6 bases, and 13 bases separated the two germline ends. The CDR3 is made up of 14 amino acids. The germline V gene encodes CDR1 GTSNPN and CDR2 SVGIG (reference sequence). The CDR3 DNA reads as TGTGCCTGGAGTGACCGGGGAGGTAGTCAGCCCCAGCATTTT. It codes for CAWSDRGGSQPQHF.

The chain combines TRBV4-2 with TRBJ1-3; 11 bases fit TRBD1. J lost 3 bases, V lost 0 bases, and 16 bases had no gene match. The CDR3 totals 21 residues. Germline loops: CDR1 LGHNA, CDR2 YNFKEQ. CDR3 in amino acids: CASSQEEVRTGGAYIGNTIYF. CDR3 coding DNA: TGTGCCAGCAGCCAAGAGGAGGTACGGACAGGGGGCGCTTATATTGGAAACACCATATATTTT.

The J gene is TRBJ2-5, the V gene TRBV29-1; 12 positions agree with TRBD1. J lost 2 bases, V lost 4 bases, and 14 bases had no gene match. The germline V gene encodes CDR1 SQVTM and CDR2 ANQGSEA. CDR3 length: 18 residues. The CDR3 region has the DNA TGCAGCGTTGGTGGGGGACAGGGGGCTTTTTATGAGCAAGAGACCCAGTACTTC. Its translation is CSVGGGQGAFYEQETQYF.

The CDR3 DNA is TGTGCCTGGAGTCTAGCGGGAGTACCGCAGTTCTTC. It translates to CAWSLAGVPQFF. V gene TRBV30 combines with J gene TRBJ2-1, with 10 positions matching TRBD2. Trimming took 2 bases from V and 12 from J; bases not matched to a gene: 4. Germline values: CDR1 GTSNPN, CDR2 SVGIG (reference sequence). The CDR3 is made up of 12 amino acids.

This chain joins TRBV5-6 and TRBJ2-7, with 10 positions matching TRBD2. The V gene end was trimmed by 4 bases and the J gene end by 6 bases; junction bases not matched to a gene: 13. CDR1 SGHDT and CDR2 YYEEEE come from the germline V gene. The CDR3 extends over 16 amino acids. CDR3 sequence reads: CASSPLTGTSESEQYF. CDR3 nucleotides: TGTGCCAGCAGCCCTCTAACCGGGACTAGCGAATCCGAGCAGTACTTC.

The chain combines TRBV10-3 with TRBJ2-3, with D possibly being TRBD1 (5 bases). The germline V gene encodes CDR1 ENHRY and CDR2 SYGVKD. The CDR3 has 12 residues. Trimming cost V 6 bases and J 6 bases, with 10 bases left between them. The CDR3 loop reads CAIRQGLDTQYF. As DNA, the CDR3 is TGTGCCATCAGGCAGGGCTTGGATACGCAGTATTTT.

The genes are TRBV19 and TRBJ1-6, with D perhaps matching TRBD1 (5 bases). The V gene lost 4 bases and the J gene lost 9 bases, with 19 bases spanning the gap. The CDR3 is 16 amino acids. The V gene's germline CDR1 is LNHDA and CDR2 SQIVND (reference sequence). The CDR3 DNA is TGTGCCAGTAGTACCGGGGCCCCGTCCAGTTCTTCACCCCTCCACTTT. Amino acids: CASSTGAPSSSSPLHF.

The chain combines TRBV7-9 with TRBJ2-3, with D unresolved. The CDR3 is 14 residues long. In germline, CDR1 is SEHNR, CDR2 FQNEAQ (reference sequence). Trimming cost V 1 base and J 3 bases, with 8 bases left between them. CDR3 in amino acids: CASSLGALTDTQYF. CDR3 DNA: TGTGCCAGCAGCTTAGGGGCATTGACAGATACGCAGTATTTT.

This clone was found once. This chain uses TRBV29-1 with TRBJ2-1; the match to TRBD2 covers 12 bases. With 7 bases clipped from V and 7 bases from J, the junction kept 17 bases outside the gene matches. CDR1 is SQVTM, CDR2 ANQGSEA, per germline. This CDR3 comprises 17 residues. The CDR3 region has the DNA TGCAGCGCCCCACTAGCGGGGGGCCTCCAGTCTACGAATGAGCAGTTCTTC. This encodes CSAPLAGGLQSTNEQFF.

The chain links TRBV7-9 to TRBJ1-3; no definite D call. Germline-derived CDR1 and CDR2 are SEHNR and FQNEAQ (reference sequence). The CDR3 loop spans 16 amino acids. V gave up 3 bases and J gave up 0 bases, with 12 bases separating them. The CDR3 is CASSFFQASSGNTIYF. The CDR3, as DNA: TGTGCCAGCAGCTTCTTCCAGGCTAGCTCTGGAAACACCATATATTTT.

V usage is TRBV12-5 and J usage is TRBJ2-2, with 12 bases fitting TRBD2. The CDR3 has 20 amino acids. V trimming: 3 bases; J trimming: 6 bases; junction bases outside the gene matches: 17. Germline CDR1 LGHNT, CDR2 FRNRAP. The CDR3 loop reads CASGFIRASGGAIWPGELFF. The CDR3 region has the DNA TGTGCTAGTGGTTTCATTAGGGCTAGCGGGGGGGCAATTTGGCCCGGGGAGCTGTTTTTT.

This chain uses TRBV9 with TRBJ2-7, with 9 bases matching TRBD1. This CDR3 has 15 amino acids. Germline CDR1 and CDR2: SGDLS and YYNGEE. V lost 3 bases to trimming and J lost 2 bases; unmatched junction nucleotides: 6. The CDR3 DNA reads as TGTGCCAGCAGCGCGACCGGGACAGGGACCTACGAGCAGTACTTC. It specifies CASSATGTGTYEQYF.

This sequence joins TRBV5-1 and TRBJ2-5, with TRBD1 matching 9 bases. V dropped 5 bases and J dropped 1; count of bases not matched to a gene: 12. The CDR3 loop spans 17 amino acids. Germline V CDR1 and CDR2: SGHRS, YFSETQ. The CDR3 region is CASSQGRGTGIQETQYF. The CDR3 nucleotides read TGCGCCAGCAGTCAGGGTAGGGGGACAGGGATCCAAGAGACCCAGTACTTC.

The rearrangement links TRBV18 to TRBJ2-1; TRBD2 agrees at 13 bases. The CDR3 covers 16 residues. Trimming took 6 bases from V and 7 from J; bases not matched to a gene: 9. From germline, CDR1 is KGHSH and CDR2 LQKENI. The chain's CDR3 is CASSPGLAGVGNEQFF. The CDR3 DNA reads TGTGCCAGCTCTCCTGGACTAGCGGGAGTGGGTAATGAGCAGTTCTTC.

This chain links TRBV5-4 with TRBJ2-5; 10 bases fit TRBD1. This CDR3 has 14 residues. From germline, CDR1 is SGHNT and CDR2 YYREEE (reference sequence). With 5 bases clipped from V and 5 bases from J, the junction kept 6 bases outside the gene matches. The CDR3 region has the DNA TGTGCCAGCAGTAGACAGGGGGCGGGTGAGACCCAGTACTTC. It encodes CASSRQGAGETQYF. Full variable domain (rest looked up from reference TRBV5-4 and TRBJ2-5): ETGVTQSPTHLIKTRGQQVTLRCSSQSGHNTVSWYQQALGQGPQFIFQYYREEENGRGNFPPRFSGLQFPNYSSELNVNALELDDSALYLCASSRQGAGETQYFGPGTRLLVL.

CDR3 sequence: CASSLGIGGRSTDTQYF. The CDR3 bases are TGTGCCAGCAGCTTAGGCATTGGGGGAAGGAGCACAGATACGCAGTATTTT. This chain joins TRBV11-3 and TRBJ2-3, with D perhaps TRBD1 or TRBD2 (5 bases each). CDR3 size: 17 residues. The germline V and J ends were trimmed by 1 base and 0 bases, with 14 bases remaining between them. Germline CDR1 SGHNT, CDR2 YENEEA.

The chain employs TRBV5-1 and TRBJ1-2, with 7 bases identical to TRBD1. CDR1 is SGHRS, CDR2 YFSETQ, per germline. With V trimmed by 4 bases and J by 8 bases, 5 bases remained unmatched. The length of the CDR3 is 12 residues. CDR3 region: CASSRQGYGYTF. The CDR3 DNA sequence: TGCGCCAGCAGCCGACAGGGTTACGGCTACACCTTC.

The V gene is TRBV5-1, the J gene TRBJ2-7; D may be TRBD2 (6 bases). The germline CDR1 and CDR2 sequences are SGHRS and YFSETQ. With 4 bases removed from V and 7 bases from J, the gap between germline ends came to 18 bases. The CDR3 extends over 14 amino acids. Written as DNA, the CDR3 is TGCGCCAGCAGCCTCGGGGGACTCCAACCAGAGCAGTACTTC. Translating gives CASSLGGLQPEQYF.

This clone was picked up one time. V usage is TRBV5-1 and J usage is TRBJ1-4, with D maybe TRBD1 (5 bases). CDR3 length: 14 amino acids. Germline V gene lookup returns CDR1 SGHRS and CDR2 YFSETQ. Between the trimmed V and J ends, which lost 5 bases and 4 bases, there was a span of 12 bases. The CDR3 nucleotides read TGCGCCAGCAGGGGGGTGGAGATTAATGAAAAACTGTTTTTT. It yields the protein CASRGVEINEKLFF.

The V gene is TRBV13, the J gene TRBJ2-1; TRBD1 aligns across 12 bases. Germline CDR1 and CDR2: PRHDT and FYEKMQ (reference sequence). After removal of 5 bases from V and 7 bases from J, the junction contained 6 bases not matched to a gene. The CDR3 is 15 residues long. CDR3 DNA sequence: TGTGCCAGCAGCGCCTTGGGACAGGGGGCAAATGAGCAGTTCTTC. Translating gives CASSALGQGANEQFF.

On this clone: The same CDR3 arises from other DNA sequences in this sample as well. V gene TRBV28 combines with J gene TRBJ2-7; 7 nucleotides agree with TRBD1. With V trimmed by 7 bases and J by 0 bases, 0 bases remained unmatched. This CDR3 region has 12 residues. Germline V gene sequence: CDR1 MDHEN, CDR2 SYDVKM. This chain's CDR3 is CASTGGSYEQYF. Written as DNA, the CDR3 is TGTGCCAGCACAGGGGGCTCCTACGAGCAGTACTTC.